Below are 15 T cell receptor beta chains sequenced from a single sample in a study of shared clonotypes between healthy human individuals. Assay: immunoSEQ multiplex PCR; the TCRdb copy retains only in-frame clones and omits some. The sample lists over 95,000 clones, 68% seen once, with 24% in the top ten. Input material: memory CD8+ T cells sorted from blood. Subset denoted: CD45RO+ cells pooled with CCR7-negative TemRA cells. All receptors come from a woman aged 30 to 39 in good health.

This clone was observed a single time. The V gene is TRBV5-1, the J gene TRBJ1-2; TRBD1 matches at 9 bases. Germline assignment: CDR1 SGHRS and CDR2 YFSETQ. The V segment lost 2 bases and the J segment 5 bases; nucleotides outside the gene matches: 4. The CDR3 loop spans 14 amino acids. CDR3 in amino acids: CASSFGTGLYGYTF. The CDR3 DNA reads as TGCGCCAGCAGCTTTGGGACAGGGCTGTATGGCTACACCTTC.

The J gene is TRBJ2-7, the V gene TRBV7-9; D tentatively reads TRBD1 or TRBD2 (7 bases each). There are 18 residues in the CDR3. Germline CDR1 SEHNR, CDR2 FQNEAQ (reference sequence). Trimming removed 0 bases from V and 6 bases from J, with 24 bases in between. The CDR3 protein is CASSLATGIGAGDPEQYF. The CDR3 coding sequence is TGTGCCAGCAGCTTAGCGACAGGGATCGGCGCGGGGGACCCCGAGCAGTACTTC.

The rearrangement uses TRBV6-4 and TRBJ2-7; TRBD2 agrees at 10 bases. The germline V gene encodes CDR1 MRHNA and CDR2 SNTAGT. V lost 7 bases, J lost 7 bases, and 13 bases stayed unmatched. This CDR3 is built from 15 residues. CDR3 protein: CASMPEAGGVWEQYF. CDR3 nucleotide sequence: TGTGCCAGCATGCCAGAAGCGGGAGGGGTCTGGGAGCAGTACTTC.

As DNA, the CDR3 is TGTGCCAGCAGCTCCGGAGGACAGGTGGGGATGGAGACCCAGTACTTC. Translation: CASSSGGQVGMETQYF. The chain combines TRBV7-9 with TRBJ2-5; 7 positions match TRBD1. The CDR3 has 16 amino acids. Trimming took 4 bases from V and 5 from J; bases not matched to a gene: 13. The V gene's germline CDR1 is SEHNR and CDR2 FQNEAQ (reference sequence). Supplemented by reference TRBV7-9 and TRBJ2-5, the full variable domain reads DTGVSQNPRHKITKRGQNVTFRCDPISEHNRLYWYRQTLGQGPEFLTYFQNEAQLEKSRLLSDRFSAERPKGSFSTLEIQRTEQGDSAMYLCASSSGGQVGMETQYFGPGTRLLVL.

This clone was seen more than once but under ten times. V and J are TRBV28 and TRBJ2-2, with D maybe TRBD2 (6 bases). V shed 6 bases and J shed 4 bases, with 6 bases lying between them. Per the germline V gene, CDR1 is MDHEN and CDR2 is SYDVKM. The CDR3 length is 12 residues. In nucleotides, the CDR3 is TGTGCCAGCAGGCGGGGCACCGGGGAGCTGTTTTTT. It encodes CASRRGTGELFF.

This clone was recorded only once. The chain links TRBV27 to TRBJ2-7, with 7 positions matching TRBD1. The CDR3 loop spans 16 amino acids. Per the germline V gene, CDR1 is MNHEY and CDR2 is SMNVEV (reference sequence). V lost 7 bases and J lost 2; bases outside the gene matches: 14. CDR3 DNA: TGTGCCAGCAAAGGAGGCACAGGGGAATTCCCCTACGAGCAGTACTTC. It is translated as CASKGGTGEFPYEQYF.

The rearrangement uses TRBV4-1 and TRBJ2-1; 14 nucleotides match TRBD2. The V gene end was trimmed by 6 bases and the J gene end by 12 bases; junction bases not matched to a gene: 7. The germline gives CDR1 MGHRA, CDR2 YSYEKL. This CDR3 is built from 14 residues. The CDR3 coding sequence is TGCGCCAGCAGTCCCGGGACTAGCGGGAGCGGGCAGTTCTTC. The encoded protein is CASSPGTSGSGQFF.

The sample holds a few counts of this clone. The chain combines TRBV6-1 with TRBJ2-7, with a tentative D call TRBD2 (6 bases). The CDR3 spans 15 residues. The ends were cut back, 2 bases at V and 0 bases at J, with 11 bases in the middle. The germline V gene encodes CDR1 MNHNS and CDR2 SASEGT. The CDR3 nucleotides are TGTGCCAGCAGTGAATGGGGGGACTCCTCCTACGAGCAGTACTTC. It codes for CASSEWGDSSYEQYF.

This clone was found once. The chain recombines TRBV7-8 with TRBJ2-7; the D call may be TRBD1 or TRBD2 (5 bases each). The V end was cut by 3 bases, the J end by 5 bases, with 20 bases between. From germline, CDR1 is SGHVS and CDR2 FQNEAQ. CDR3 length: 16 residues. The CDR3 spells CASSLGRGRTSNEQYF. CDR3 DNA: TGTGCCAGCAGCTTGGGTCGGGGCCGAACGTCTAACGAGCAGTACTTC.

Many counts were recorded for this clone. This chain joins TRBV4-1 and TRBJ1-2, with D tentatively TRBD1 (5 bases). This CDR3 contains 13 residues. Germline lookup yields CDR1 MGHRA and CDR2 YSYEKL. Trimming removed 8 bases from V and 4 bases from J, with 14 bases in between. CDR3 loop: CASRGGFGYGYTF. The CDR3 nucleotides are TGCGCCAGCCGTGGGGGGTTTGGCTATGGCTACACCTTC.

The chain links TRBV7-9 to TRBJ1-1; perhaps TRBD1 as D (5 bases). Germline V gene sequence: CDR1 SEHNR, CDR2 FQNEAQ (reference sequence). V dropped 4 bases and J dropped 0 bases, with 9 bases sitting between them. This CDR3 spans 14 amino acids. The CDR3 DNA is TGTGCCAGCAGCTCAGCAGGGTTGAACACTGAAGCTTTCTTT. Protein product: CASSSAGLNTEAFF.

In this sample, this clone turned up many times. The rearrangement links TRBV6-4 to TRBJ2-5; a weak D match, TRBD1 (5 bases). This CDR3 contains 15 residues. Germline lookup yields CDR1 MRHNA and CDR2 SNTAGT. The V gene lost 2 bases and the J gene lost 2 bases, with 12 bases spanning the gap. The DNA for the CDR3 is TGTGCCAGCAGTGACGGGGCAGGGCAGCAAGAGACCCAGTACTTC. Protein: CASSDGAGQQETQYF.

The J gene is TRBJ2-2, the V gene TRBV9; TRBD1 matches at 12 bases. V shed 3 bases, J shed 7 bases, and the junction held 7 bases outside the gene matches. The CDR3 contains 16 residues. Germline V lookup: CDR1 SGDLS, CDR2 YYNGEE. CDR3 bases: TGTGCCAGCAGCGCGCCGGGACAGGGGGCGTTCGGGGAGCTGTTTTTT. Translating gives CASSAPGQGAFGELFF.

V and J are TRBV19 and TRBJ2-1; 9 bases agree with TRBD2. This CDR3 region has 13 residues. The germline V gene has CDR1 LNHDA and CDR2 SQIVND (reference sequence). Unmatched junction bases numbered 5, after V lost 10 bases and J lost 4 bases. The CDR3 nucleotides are TGTGCCACCACTAGCGGGCGGTACAATGAGCAGTTCTTC. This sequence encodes CATTSGRYNEQFF.

The CDR3 DNA sequence: TGCAGCGTTCAACCCCAGGGGCTGACTAGCGGGATGGCCGAGCAGTACTTC. Encoded protein: CSVQPQGLTSGMAEQYF. This chain uses TRBV29-1 with TRBJ2-7, with 11 bases fitting TRBD2. V lost 5 bases to trimming and J lost 6 bases; unmatched junction nucleotides: 18. This CDR3 is 17 amino acids long. Germline V gives CDR1 SQVTM, CDR2 ANQGSEA.